The 15 T cell receptor beta chains reported below all come from one sample, sequenced in a study of cytomegalovirus exposure and HLA in healthy donors. The PCR made use of 60 Vbeta and 13 Jbeta primers. Profiled with immunoSEQ multiplex PCR; TCRdb holds only in-frame clones, not every one. Altogether about 120,000 clones are present, 77% being singletons, with the ten largest covering 3.7%. The sample taken for sequencing was PBMCs. Receptor source: a human donor in good health.

This clone was recorded once. V and J are TRBV7-8 and TRBJ1-1; D uncertain. CDR1 and CDR2 from the germline V gene are SGHVS and FQNEAQ. The CDR3 sequence is 19 residues long. Trimming removed 1 base at V and 1 base at J, with 22 bases between. The CDR3 nucleotides are TGTGCCAGCAGCTTAGGCGTCCTAGCCCGAAGCCTCCCGAACACTGAAGCTTTCTTT. Protein: CASSLGVLARSLPNTEAFF.

The rearrangement uses TRBV27 and TRBJ1-1, with 12 bases identical to TRBD1. CDR3 size: 17 residues. The V segment lost 1 base and the J segment 4 bases; nucleotides outside the gene matches: 7. Germline CDR1 is MNHEY and CDR2 is SMNVEV (reference sequence). The CDR3 region has the DNA TGTGCCAGCAGTTTATTCGGGACAGGGGGCCTGGGCACTGAAGCTTTCTTT. Its protein is CASSLFGTGGLGTEAFF.

The chain couples TRBV7-9 to TRBJ2-3; D uncertain. CDR1 SEHNR and CDR2 FQNEAQ come from the germline V gene (reference sequence). V lost 5 bases to trimming and J lost 4 bases, with 16 bases between them. This CDR3 spans 15 amino acids. For the CDR3, the DNA is TGTGCCAGCAGCGCAGGCGTGAGTGTTCCAGATACGCAGTATTTT. This codes for CASSAGVSVPDTQYF. The variable domain in full, with the rest retrieved from reference TRBV7-9 and TRBJ2-3, is DTGVSQNPRHKITKRGQNVTFRCDPISEHNRLYWYRQTLGQGPEFLTYFQNEAQLEKSRLLSDRFSAERPKGSFSTLEIQRTEQGDSAMYLCASSAGVSVPDTQYFGPGTRLTVL.

The chain recombines TRBV27 with TRBJ2-5; a possible D gene is TRBD1 (5 bases). V was pared by 3 bases and J by 5 bases, with 19 bases between. Germline V CDR1 and CDR2: MNHEY, SMNVEV (reference sequence). CDR3 length equals 16 residues. Here the CDR3 reads CASSFHSRASTETQYF. The CDR3 DNA reads as TGTGCCAGCAGTTTTCATTCCAGGGCGTCGACTGAGACCCAGTACTTC.

V gene TRBV5-1 combines with J gene TRBJ2-3; 11 nucleotides line up with TRBD2. Per the germline V gene, CDR1 is SGHRS and CDR2 is YFSETQ. The CDR3 contains 15 residues. V was pared by 2 bases and J by 8 bases, with 7 bases of the junction left unmatched. CDR3 DNA sequence: TGCGCCAGCAGCTTAACTAGCGGGAGAACGGGTACGCAGTATTTT. It translates to CASSLTSGRTGTQYF.

In regard to this clone: One end of the junction does not line up with germline, which may come from a read error. This chain connects TRBV19 to TRBJ2-6; 8 bases fit TRBD1. Germline CDR1 LNHDA, CDR2 SQIVND (reference sequence). This CDR3 region has 16 residues. CDR3 sequence reads: CATARTGKSGANGLTF. CDR3 nucleotide sequence: TGTGCCACCGCCCGGACAGGGAAGTCTGGGGCCAACGGCCTGACTTTC. Full variable domain (rest looked up from reference TRBV19 and TRBJ2-6): DGGITQSPKYLFRKEGQNVTLSCEQNLNHDAMYWYRQDPGQGLRLIYYSQIVNDFQKGDIAEGYSVSREKKESFPLTVTSAQKNPTAFYLCATARTGKSGANGLTFGAGSRLTVL.

The rearrangement links TRBV7-2 to TRBJ2-1, with 9 positions matching TRBD2. The CDR3 runs 14 residues. V was pared by 7 bases and J by 6 bases, with 7 bases of the junction left unmatched. Looked up from germline, CDR1 is SGHTA and CDR2 is FQGNSA. CDR3 in DNA: TGTGCCAGCACCGAGGGACTAGCCAGCAATGAGCAGTTCTTC. Encoded protein: CASTEGLASNEQFF.

This clone was seen only a few times. This chain connects TRBV29-1 to TRBJ1-1; no definite D call. Trimming left V 3 bases short and J 0 bases short, with 11 bases between. Looked up from germline, CDR1 is SQVTM and CDR2 is ANQGSEA. The CDR3 sequence is 14 residues long. The DNA for the CDR3 is TGCAGCGTTGATGACTTAAACATGAACACTGAAGCTTTCTTT. Its translation is CSVDDLNMNTEAFF.

This clone showed up just once. This chain links TRBV10-2 with TRBJ2-5; possibly TRBD2 for D (5 bases). The DNA end lines up better with TRBJ2-7; the J call may be wrong. This CDR3 is 14 amino acids long. The V gene's germline CDR1 is WSHSY and CDR2 SAAADI. In DNA form, the CDR3 reads TGCGCCAGCAGGGAACCTAGCTCCTCCTACGAGCAGTACTTC. It yields the protein CASREPSSSYEQYF.

The V and J genes are TRBV6-1 and TRBJ2-7; 7 bases are shared with TRBD1. The CDR3 sequence is 14 residues long. With V trimmed by 2 bases and J by 6 bases, 7 bases remained unmatched. Looked up from germline, CDR1 is MNHNS and CDR2 is SASEGT. CDR3 in amino acids: CASSERTGVGEQYF. The CDR3 DNA sequence: TGTGCCAGCAGTGAACGAACAGGGGTCGGCGAGCAGTACTTC.

A remark on this clone: An end of the junction differs from the germline gene, which may be a read error. The chain uses TRBV5-8 and TRBJ1-1; D not resolved. The length of the CDR3 is 12 residues. Germline values: CDR1 SGHTS, CDR2 YDEGEE. CDR3 in DNA: TGTGCCAGCAGCCCCGATTTTAGCGAAGCTTCCTTT. This translates into CASSPDFSEASF.

V gene TRBV7-8 combines with J gene TRBJ2-7, with a tentative D call TRBD1 (7 bases). Trimming took 5 bases from V and 3 from J, leaving 14 bases between them. The germline CDR1 and CDR2 sequences are SGHVS and FQNEAQ. The CDR3 extends over 14 amino acids. For the CDR3, the DNA is TGTGCCAGCAGCCCTCGGCGGGACAGCTACGAGCAGTACTTC. Its translation: CASSPRRDSYEQYF.

The chain combines TRBV5-1 with TRBJ2-3; 7 nucleotides line up with TRBD2. The germline V gene encodes CDR1 SGHRS and CDR2 YFSETQ. V dropped 2 bases and J dropped 2; count of bases not matched to a gene: 5. The CDR3 extends over 15 amino acids. CDR3 in amino acids: CASSLREDLTDTQYF. Here the CDR3 DNA reads TGCGCCAGCAGCTTACGGGAGGACCTCACAGATACGCAGTATTTT.

In its sample, this clone was seen a few times. This sample includes further DNA sequences coding for the same CDR3. The chain links TRBV6-5 to TRBJ2-7, with TRBD1 identical over 8 bases. Germline V lookup: CDR1 MNHEY, CDR2 SVGAGI. The CDR3 is 13 amino acids. The ends lost 5 bases at V and 3 bases at J; junction bases unmatched: 3. CDR3 sequence: CASSPDRGYEQYF. The CDR3 DNA sequence: TGTGCCAGCAGTCCCGACAGGGGCTACGAGCAGTACTTC.

The V and J genes are TRBV19 and TRBJ2-7, with TRBD1 matching over 8 bases. CDR1 and CDR2 (germline): LNHDA, SQIVND (reference sequence). V trimming: 4 bases; J trimming: 4 bases; junction bases outside the gene matches: 12. This CDR3 contains 16 residues. This chain's CDR3 is CASSRTGTILVYEQYF. The DNA of the CDR3 is TGTGCCAGTAGTAGGACAGGGACCATCTTGGTATACGAGCAGTACTTC.